Below, 26 T cell receptor beta chains from the same sample are listed, as sequenced in a study of cytomegalovirus exposure and HLA in healthy donors. This table comes from immunoSEQ multiplex PCR, and its TCRdb copy is limited to in-frame clones, with some not included. The sample holds about 82,000 clones, around 92% seen once. The sequencing sample was made of PBMCs. These TCRs come from a man between 18 and 29 years old in good health and CMV-seronegative.

V usage is TRBV12-5 and J usage is TRBJ2-3, with 11 bases identical to TRBD2. Germline V gene lookup returns CDR1 LGHNT and CDR2 FRNRAP. This CDR3 has 14 amino acids. Trimming at V came to 6 bases and at J to 15 bases, leaving 14 bases not matched to a gene. The CDR3: CASGSNGLGTSGYF. The CDR3 DNA reads TGTGCTAGTGGCAGCAACGGTCTTGGGACTAGCGGCTATTTT. The full variable domain, completed using reference TRBV12-5 and TRBJ2-3, is DARVTQTPRHKVTEMGQEVTMRCQPILGHNTVFWYRQTMMQGLELLAYFRNRAPLDDSGMPKDRFSAEMPDATLATLKIQPSEPRDSAVYFCASGSNGLGTSGYFGPGTRLTVL.

The rearrangement uses TRBV5-4 and TRBJ2-7, with a weak D call TRBD1 (5 bases). V lost 1 base to trimming and J lost 2 bases, with 13 bases between them. This CDR3 has 15 residues. Germline CDR1 reads SGHNT; CDR2 reads YYREEE (reference sequence). The CDR3 DNA is TGTGCCAGCAGCTTGATGTCAGGGAACCCCTACGAGCAGTACTTC. Translating gives CASSLMSGNPYEQYF.

The chain combines TRBV18 with TRBJ2-6; 7 bases match TRBD1. Unmatched junction bases numbered 10, after V lost 2 bases and J lost 0 bases. Looked up from germline, CDR1 is KGHSH and CDR2 is LQKENI. CDR3 size: 19 residues. CDR3 region: CASSPWDSLPDSGANVLTF. CDR3 DNA: TGTGCCAGCTCACCATGGGACAGCCTCCCTGACTCTGGGGCCAACGTCCTGACTTTC.

This clone was detected once. The rearrangement links TRBV5-1 to TRBJ1-3; D is unresolved. The CDR3 sequence is 16 residues long. Trimming cost V 0 bases and J 0 bases, with 10 bases left between them. Germline CDR1 and CDR2: SGHRS and YFSETQ. In DNA form, the CDR3 reads TGCGCCAGCAGCTTGGGCGCGGGGAGCTCTGGAAACACCATATATTTT. The encoded protein is CASSLGAGSSGNTIYF.

The V and J genes are TRBV27 and TRBJ2-7; 8 positions agree with TRBD2. Per germline, CDR1 MNHEY and CDR2 SMNVEV (reference sequence). The CDR3 covers 13 residues. V dropped 4 bases and J dropped 4; count of bases not matched to a gene: 3. CDR3 sequence reads: CASSSGGTYEQYF. For the CDR3, the DNA is TGTGCCAGCAGTTCGGGAGGGACTTACGAGCAGTACTTC.

V is TRBV27 and J is TRBJ2-7, with a tentative D call TRBD2 (5 bases). V was clipped by 7 bases and J by 1 base, with 14 bases between them. Germline CDR1 is MNHEY and CDR2 is SMNVEV (reference sequence). The CDR3 runs 14 residues. The DNA of the CDR3 is TGTGCCAGCATCCCCCCGGGAAATTCCTACGAGCAGTACTTC. This encodes CASIPPGNSYEQYF.

This chain connects TRBV19 to TRBJ1-3; D might be TRBD1 (6 bases). The germline gives CDR1 LNHDA, CDR2 SQIVND (reference sequence). The CDR3 runs to 16 residues. The germline V and J ends were trimmed by 5 bases and 0 bases, with 14 bases remaining between them. The CDR3, as DNA: TGTGCCAGTAGTCCTGGGGACACTTCCTCTGGAAACACCATATATTTT. Protein: CASSPGDTSSGNTIYF.

This chain joins TRBV12-5 and TRBJ1-3, with 10 bases identical to TRBD1. Looked up from germline, CDR1 is LGHNT and CDR2 is FRNRAP. The V gene end was trimmed by 5 bases and the J gene end by 0 bases; junction bases not matched to a gene: 7. The CDR3 is made up of 17 amino acids. As DNA, the CDR3 is TGTGCTAGTGGTCACCCGGGACAGGGGATCTCTGGAAACACCATATATTTT. As protein: CASGHPGQGISGNTIYF.

The chain has TRBV5-1 and TRBJ2-3, with D perhaps matching TRBD2 (6 bases). CDR1 is SGHRS, CDR2 YFSETQ, per germline. The CDR3 has 16 amino acids. V was pared by 4 bases and J by 2 bases, with 17 bases between. The CDR3 region has the DNA TGCGCCAGCAGCCAAGTCCCGGGACTCCTCACAGATACGCAGTATTTT. Its translation: CASSQVPGLLTDTQYF. Full variable domain (outside the CDR3, taken from reference TRBV5-1 and TRBJ2-3): KAGVTQTPRYLIKTRGQQVTLSCSPISGHRSVSWYQQTPGQGLQFLFEYFSETQRNKGNFPGRFSGRQFSNSRSEMNVSTLELGDSALYLCASSQVPGLLTDTQYFGPGTRLTVL.

This rearrangement joins TRBV7-2 to TRBJ1-1; 9 nucleotides agree with TRBD1. The V gene end was trimmed by 6 bases and the J gene end by 5 bases; junction bases not matched to a gene: 4. This CDR3 comprises 13 residues. Germline assignment: CDR1 SGHTA and CDR2 FQGNSA. The CDR3 reads CASSLGQGTEAFF. The CDR3 coding sequence is TGTGCCAGCAGTCTTGGACAGGGGACTGAAGCTTTCTTT.

The chain couples TRBV10-1 to TRBJ2-1, with 7 bases that match TRBD2. V trimming: 11 bases; J trimming: 4 bases; junction bases outside the gene matches: 11. CDR1 and CDR2 (germline): WNHNN, SYGVQD (reference sequence). This CDR3 is built from 14 residues. The CDR3: CAPHGGDKYNEQFF. For the CDR3, the DNA is TGCGCCCCCCATGGGGGGGATAAGTACAATGAGCAGTTCTTC.

The chain couples TRBV4-1 to TRBJ1-2; TRBD1 matches 7 bases. V was pared by 0 bases and J by 4 bases, with 5 bases of the junction left unmatched. The CDR3 consists of 15 residues. In germline, CDR1 is MGHRA, CDR2 YSYEKL. In nucleotides, the CDR3 is TGCGCCAGCAGCCAAGACCCCGGGACAGTCTATGGCTACACCTTC. Translated: CASSQDPGTVYGYTF.

The V gene is TRBV9, the J gene TRBJ2-5; possible D gene TRBD2, 5 bases. Germline loops: CDR1 SGDLS, CDR2 YYNGEE. Trimming stripped 2 bases from V and 2 bases from J, with 10 bases between. The CDR3 is 14 amino acids. The chain's CDR3 is CASSVAGAQETQYF. CDR3 coding DNA: TGTGCCAGCAGCGTGGCGGGTGCTCAAGAGACCCAGTACTTC.

The rearrangement joins TRBV27 to TRBJ1-2; 8 nucleotides agree with TRBD1. The J segment lost 4 bases and the V segment lost 2 bases, leaving 12 bases of the junction unmatched. CDR1 is MNHEY and CDR2 is SMNVEV in the germline V gene (reference sequence). The CDR3 runs 17 residues. The CDR3 nucleotides read TGTGCCAGCAGTTTAAAGGCCGGACAGGGTGGCGTCTATGGCTACACCTTC. Its translation is CASSLKAGQGGVYGYTF.

The chain carries TRBV27 and TRBJ2-7, with D possibly matching TRBD1 (6 bases). Looked up from germline, CDR1 is MNHEY and CDR2 is SMNVEV (reference sequence). The germline V and J ends were trimmed by 7 bases and 0 bases, with 13 bases remaining between them. This CDR3 is 14 amino acids long. CDR3 amino acids: CASNLQGPSYEQYF. The CDR3 nucleotides are TGTGCCAGCAACCTACAGGGTCCCTCCTACGAGCAGTACTTC.

The chain links TRBV30 to TRBJ1-2; 10 nucleotides line up with TRBD1. Losses at the gene ends were 0 bases for V and 6 bases for J; bases not matched to a gene: 7. CDR3 length equals 15 residues. Germline V gives CDR1 GTSNPN, CDR2 SVGIG (reference sequence). The CDR3 DNA is TGTGCCTGGAGTGTCCGGGACAGGGGTTTCGATGGCTACACCTTC. Translated, it gives CAWSVRDRGFDGYTF.

The gene calls are TRBV19 and TRBJ2-1; 11 bases are a match to TRBD2. Per the germline V gene, CDR1 is LNHDA and CDR2 is SQIVND (reference sequence). CDR3 size: 15 residues. The trim removed 6 bases at V and 6 bases at J, leaving 7 bases unmatched. In DNA form, the CDR3 reads TGTGCCAGTAGGGTAGCGGGAGGGCCGGTCAATGAGCAGTTCTTC. This encodes CASRVAGGPVNEQFF.

CDR3 bases: TGTGCCAGCAGTTTGGGGGAGGGCACCTCTGGGGCCAACGTCCTGACTTTC. Translation: CASSLGEGTSGANVLTF. The gene calls are TRBV27 and TRBJ2-6, with 7 bases aligning to TRBD2. This CDR3 is built from 17 residues. With 3 bases clipped from V and 0 bases from J, the junction kept 5 bases outside the gene matches. CDR1 and CDR2 from the germline V gene are MNHEY and SMNVEV (reference sequence).

The chain links TRBV19 to TRBJ2-6; TRBD1 matches 8 bases. After removal of 6 bases from V and 3 bases from J, the junction contained 1 base not matched to a gene. Germline V gene data show CDR1 as LNHDA and CDR2 as SQIVND (reference sequence). This CDR3 contains 14 residues. The CDR3 loop is CASRDRVGANVLTF. CDR3 sequence (DNA): TGTGCCAGTAGGGACAGGGTTGGGGCCAACGTCCTGACTTTC.

This clone appeared once. The chain is built from TRBV5-1 and TRBJ2-5, with 8 bases lining up with TRBD1. The CDR3 loop spans 13 amino acids. V lost 4 bases, J lost 14 bases, and 13 bases stayed unmatched. CDR1 and CDR2 (germline): SGHRS, YFSETQ. This chain's CDR3 is CASSPMRTGIFYF. CDR3 bases: TGCGCCAGCAGCCCCATGCGGACAGGGATTTTTTACTTC.

The V gene is TRBV19, the J gene TRBJ1-1, with D possibly TRBD1 on 5 matching bases. This CDR3 comprises 15 residues. The germline gives CDR1 LNHDA, CDR2 SQIVND (reference sequence). Between the trimmed V and J ends, which lost 6 bases and 4 bases, there was a span of 18 bases. DNA of the CDR3: TGTGCCAGTAGGACCGAACAGGCTCAAGTCACTGAAGCTTTCTTT. This encodes CASRTEQAQVTEAFF.

The V and J genes are TRBV11-1 and TRBJ1-5; 7 bases are a match to TRBD1. CDR1 and CDR2 (germline): SGHAT, FQDESV (reference sequence). CDR3 length equals 15 residues. Losses at the gene ends were 1 base for V and 2 bases for J; bases not matched to a gene: 2. The CDR3 DNA is TGTGCCAGCAGCTTAGGACAGGGAGGCAATCAGCCCCAGCATTTT. Translation: CASSLGQGGNQPQHF.

V gene TRBV7-9 combines with J gene TRBJ2-7; 8 bases align to TRBD2. This CDR3 contains 16 residues. The V gene's germline CDR1 is SEHNR and CDR2 FQNEAQ (reference sequence). V lost 2 bases, J lost 5 bases, and 11 bases stayed unmatched. As DNA, the CDR3 is TGTGCCAGCAGCTTAATGGCGGGGGGCCGGGGGAACGAGCAGTACTTC. Amino acid sequence: CASSLMAGGRGNEQYF.

This clone was recorded many times. The V call is TRBV4-2, the J call TRBJ1-2; TRBD1 aligns across 8 bases. V dropped 6 bases and J dropped 4; count of bases not matched to a gene: 4. The germline gives CDR1 LGHNA, CDR2 YNFKEQ. This CDR3 contains 13 residues. In DNA form, the CDR3 reads TGTGCCAGCAGGGGTGGACAGGGCTATGGCTACACCTTC. Residues: CASRGGQGYGYTF.

V gene TRBV11-3 combines with J gene TRBJ2-1; D is perhaps TRBD2 (5 bases). The germline V gene has CDR1 SGHNT and CDR2 YENEEA. The V end lost 4 bases, the J end lost 7 bases, and 11 bases lay between the germline ends. The length of the CDR3 is 13 residues. The CDR3 DNA follows: TGTGCCAGCAGCTCGGGGAGTAGTAATGAGCAGTTCTTC. Its protein is CASSSGSSNEQFF.

This chain uses TRBV28 with TRBJ1-2; the match to TRBD1 covers 8 bases. Germline V lookup: CDR1 MDHEN, CDR2 SYDVKM. V dropped 8 bases and J dropped 1; count of bases not matched to a gene: 6. This CDR3 is 14 amino acids long. CDR3 nucleotide sequence: TGTGCCAGCCAGGGGGCGCATTATAACTATGGCTACACCTTC. It translates to CASQGAHYNYGYTF.